This T cell receptor beta chain was identified in a study of blood T cell repertoires in COVID-19. About the research overall: Specimens from acute and convalescent COVID-19 originated in the United States, Italy and Spain. T cells, B-cell-depleted T cells, or PBMCs supplied cDNA or gDNA.

CDR3 size: 15 residues. CDR1 is MRHNA, CDR2 SNTAGT, per germline. Trimming at V came to 5 bases and at J to 7 bases, leaving 8 bases not matched to a gene. The method was immunoSEQ multiplex PCR; TCRdb's version includes in-frame clones alone and lacks a portion of them. The sample records roughly 160,000 clones, about 88% being singletons. This TCR derives from a man aged 45-60 years who had recovered from COVID-19. Source material: peripheral blood. This sequence joins TRBV6-4 and TRBJ2-1; 10 bases are shared with TRBD1. The chain's CDR3 is CASSKARQGANEQFF. The CDR3, as DNA: TGTGCCAGCAGTAAGGCCCGACAGGGGGCAAATGAGCAGTTCTTC.